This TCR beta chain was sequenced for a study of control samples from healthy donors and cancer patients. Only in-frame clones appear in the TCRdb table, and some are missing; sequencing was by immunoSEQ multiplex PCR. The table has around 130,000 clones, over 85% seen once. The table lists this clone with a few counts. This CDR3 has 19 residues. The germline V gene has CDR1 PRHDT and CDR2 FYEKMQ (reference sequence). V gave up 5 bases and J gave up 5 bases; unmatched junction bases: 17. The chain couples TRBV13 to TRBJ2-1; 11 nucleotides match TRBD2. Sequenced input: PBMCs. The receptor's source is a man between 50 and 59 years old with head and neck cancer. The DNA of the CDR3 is TGTGCCAGCAGCGCCATAAGGCTGTCTGGACTAGCGGGTAACAATGAGCAGTTCTTC. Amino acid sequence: CASSAIRLSGLAGNNEQFF.